What follows are 10 T cell receptor beta chains derived from one specimen sequenced in a study of T cell responses to AZD1222 COVID-19 vaccine. Profiled with immunoSEQ multiplex PCR; TCRdb holds only in-frame clones, not every one. The repertoire holds approximately 98,000 clones, with 70% to 90% as singletons. Sequenced here: peripheral blood, sampled on day 0 of AZD1222 vaccination. These TCRs come from an adult in good health.

This clone was detected once. The genes are TRBV28 and TRBJ1-2; TRBD1 agrees at 7 bases. The CDR3 is made up of 13 amino acids. CDR1 and CDR2 (germline): MDHEN, SYDVKM. Losses at the gene ends were 8 bases for V and 2 bases for J; bases not matched to a gene: 5. In nucleotides, the CDR3 is TGTGCCAGCGGATGGGACAGCAACTATGGCTACACCTTC. Translated: CASGWDSNYGYTF.

The J gene is TRBJ1-6, the V gene TRBV11-2; TRBD1 might be the D (5 bases). Germline CDR1 is SGHAT and CDR2 is FQNNGV. Trimming took off 6 bases at V and 7 bases at J, with 13 bases between the two ends. The CDR3 is made up of 14 amino acids. CDR3 protein: CASRLSGGNSPLHF. The CDR3 bases are TGTGCCAGCAGATTATCCGGGGGGAATTCACCCCTCCACTTT.

The DNA of the CDR3 is TGTGCCAGCTCACCACCGTATTTCTCTGGAAACACCATATATTTT. It translates to CASSPPYFSGNTIYF. The chain is built from TRBV18 and TRBJ1-3; no clear D gene. Germline assignment: CDR1 KGHSH and CDR2 LQKENI. The CDR3 is 15 residues long. V gave up 0 bases and J gave up 0 bases, with 6 bases separating them.

This clone showed up just a few times. The rearrangement links TRBV7-9 to TRBJ1-5; D unclear. This CDR3 has 15 amino acids. Germline CDR1 is SEHNR and CDR2 is FQNEAQ (reference sequence). Deletions cut 5 bases from V and 2 bases from J, with 13 bases between. CDR3 coding DNA: TGTGCCAGCAGCCCGTCAGCTTTGGGCAATCAGCCCCAGCATTTT. This encodes CASSPSALGNQPQHF.

V is TRBV27 and J is TRBJ1-5, with TRBD1 matching 9 bases. CDR3 length: 14 residues. The V and J ends lost 5 bases and 6 bases, in that order; junction bases with no gene match: 5. Germline V gene sequence: CDR1 MNHEY, CDR2 SMNVEV (reference sequence). The CDR3 region has the DNA TGTGCCAGCAGTCCGGGACAGGGTTTTCAGCCCCAGCATTTT. As protein: CASSPGQGFQPQHF.

The rearrangement uses TRBV10-3 and TRBJ2-7; 8 bases are a match to TRBD1. V dropped 3 bases and J dropped 3; count of bases not matched to a gene: 4. The CDR3 covers 14 residues. Germline CDR1 reads ENHRY; CDR2 reads SYGVKD. The CDR3 here is CAISDRQGSYEQYF. CDR3 nucleotides: TGTGCCATCAGTGATCGACAGGGGAGCTACGAGCAGTACTTC.

V gene TRBV3-1 (or the pseudogene TRBV3-2) combines with J gene TRBJ2-6, with D unclear. Trimming took off 1 base at V and 4 bases at J, with 11 bases between the two ends. Per germline, CDR1 LGHDT and CDR2 YNNKEL (reference sequence). The CDR3 length is 16 residues. Written as DNA, the CDR3 is TGTGCCAGCAGCCAAGTTTCAGGATCGGGGGCCAACGTCCTGACTTTC. Encoded protein: CASSQVSGSGANVLTF.

This clone was seen a few times. V is TRBV28 and J is TRBJ1-4; possibly TRBD1 for D (5 bases). The CDR3 runs 16 residues. V was cut by 5 bases and J by 0 bases, with 13 bases left in between. Germline assignment: CDR1 MDHEN and CDR2 SYDVKM. The CDR3 loop reads CASSRRGAATNEKLFF. The CDR3 bases are TGTGCCAGCAGTCGTCGGGGCGCGGCAACTAATGAAAAACTGTTTTTT.

The table lists this clone with a count of one. Other DNA sequences of this sample code for an identical CDR3. The rearrangement links TRBV12-3 or TRBV12-4 to TRBJ1-6; D unclear. The V end lost 3 bases, the J end lost 6 bases, and 3 bases lay between the germline ends. CDR3 length equals 12 residues. CDR3 sequence: CASSFGNSPLHF. CDR3 nucleotides: TGTGCCAGCAGTTTCGGTAATTCACCCCTCCACTTT.

This chain joins TRBV5-4 and TRBJ1-5; TRBD1 agrees at 7 bases. With 1 base clipped from V and 4 bases from J, the junction kept 11 bases outside the gene matches. Germline V gives CDR1 SGHNT, CDR2 YYREEE (reference sequence). The CDR3 consists of 17 residues. The CDR3 DNA is TGTGCCAGCAGCTTGTCGTCAGGGGGTGGCAGGAATCAGCCCCAGCATTTT. Translation gives CASSLSSGGGRNQPQHF.